This TCR beta chain was profiled in a study of blood T cell repertoires in COVID-19. Looking at the study overall: COVID-19 samples from acute and convalescent phases originated in the United States, Italy and Spain. PBMCs, B-cell-depleted T cells, or T cells provided the cDNA or gDNA that made up the material.

Measured with immunoSEQ multiplex PCR; TCRdb has only the in-frame clones, and not every one. The sample lists 130,000 to 150,000 clones, 88% occurring once. The CDR3 extends over 23 amino acids. Source material: peripheral blood. The genes are TRBV21-1 and TRBJ2-4; the table's D gene call, TRBD2, was not cross checked with the DNA. TRBV21-1 is shown as a pseudogene. The TCR comes from a human donor in a cohort sampled during active COVID-19. In DNA form, the CDR3 reads TGTGCCAGCAGCAAGGAAGGACTAGCGGGAATGTTAAATCTTCGCTTAGCCAAAAACATTCAGTACTTC. It specifies CASSKEGLAGMLNLRLAKNIQYF.